This is a list of T cell receptor beta chains from one sample in a study of blood T cell repertoires in COVID-19. Assay: immunoSEQ multiplex PCR; the TCRdb copy retains only in-frame clones and omits some. The sample lists around 250,000 clones; around 83% were seen once. Input material: peripheral blood. The receptors come from a man older than 75 with acute or convalescent COVID-19. CDR3s include the opening cysteine and the closing phenylalanine or tryptophan. D genes are given only for firm matches. Clone size is not always given. Where it is, it says once, few, many or a class for expanded clones.

length,D,J,size,V,CDR3,DNA
14,NA,TRBJ1-4,few,TRBV5-8,CASSLGGHLGKLFF,TGTGCCAGCAGCCTAGGGGGTCACTTGGGGAAACTGTTTTTT
11,NA,TRBJ1-1,NA,TRBV3-1/TRBV3-2,CASGQVTEAFF,TGTGCCAGTGGGCAGGTCACTGAAGCTTTCTTT
15,TRBD1,TRBJ2-1,once,TRBV6-5,CASSYSTGRYNEQFF,TGTGCCAGCAGTTACTCGACAGGGCGATACAATGAGCAGTTCTTC
16,TRBD1,TRBJ1-2,NA,TRBV6-1,CASSEAATGSIYGYTF,TGTGCCAGCAGTGAAGCTGCGACAGGGAGTATCTATGGCTACACCTTC
15,NA,TRBJ1-5,NA,TRBV2,CASSLTDYSNQPQHF,TGTGCCAGCAGCCTAACCGATTATAGCAATCAGCCCCAGCATTTT
14,NA,TRBJ2-5,NA,TRBV7-2,CASSFGGRRETQYF,TGTGCCAGCAGCTTCGGGGGGCGACGGGAGACCCAGTACTTC
14,TRBD2,TRBJ2-3,NA,TRBV6-5,CASMLAGGADTQYF,TGTGCCAGCATGTTAGCGGGGGGCGCAGATACGCAGTATTTT
15,NA,TRBJ2-1,NA,TRBV9,CASSPRDFVYNEQFF,TGTGCCAGCAGCCCCCGGGACTTCGTCTACAATGAGCAGTTCTTC
13,NA,TRBJ2-3,NA,TRBV30,CAWSKGLADTQYF,TGTGCCTGGAGTAAGGGACTCGCAGATACGCAGTATTTT
16,TRBD1,TRBJ2-2,NA,TRBV7-8,CASSLTGTGITGELFF,TGTGCCAGCAGCCTAACCGGGACAGGGATCACCGGGGAGCTGTTTTTT
15,TRBD1,TRBJ2-5,NA,TRBV7-3,CASSLTGDRGETQYF,TGTGCCAGCAGCTTAACGGGTGACAGGGGAGAGACCCAGTACTTC
15,TRBD1,TRBJ2-5,NA,TRBV30,CAWSKGQGPQETQYF,TGTGCCTGGAGTAAGGGACAGGGCCCTCAAGAGACCCAGTACTTC
13,NA,TRBJ1-5,few,TRBV19,CASSDTLKQPQHF,TGTGCCAGTAGTGACACTTTGAAACAGCCCCAGCATTTT
16,TRBD1,TRBJ1-4,NA,TRBV28,CASSAIRPGTGGILFF,TGTGCCAGCAGTGCCATAAGGCCCGGGACAGGGGGCATACTGTTTTTT
18,TRBD2,TRBJ2-3,NA,TRBV10-3,CAISESGRLAGSTDTQYF,TGTGCCATCAGTGAGTCTGGGCGACTAGCGGGAAGCACAGATACGCAGTATTTT
14,NA,TRBJ1-1,NA,TRBV2,CASSEQNWNTEAFF,TGTGCCAGCAGTGAACAAAACTGGAACACTGAAGCTTTCTTT
15,NA,TRBJ2-5,NA,TRBV27,CASSLDNRDGETQYF,TGTGCCAGCAGTTTAGACAACAGGGACGGAGAGACCCAGTACTTC
14,NA,TRBJ2-5,NA,TRBV2,CASTLTGVGETQYF,TGTGCCAGCACCTTGACGGGGGTCGGAGAGACCCAGTACTTC
17,TRBD1,TRBJ2-1,many,TRBV7-9,CASSNNAGTGVNDEQFF,TGTGCCAGCTCGAATAACGCCGGGACAGGGGTTAACGATGAGCAGTTCTTC
14,TRBD1,TRBJ2-3,NA,TRBV18,CASSPSTGGDTQYF,TGTGCCAGCTCACCTTCGACAGGGGGCGATACGCAGTATTTT
14,TRBD1,TRBJ2-5,NA,TRBV5-6,CASSPGQIQETQYF,TGTGCCAGCAGCCCGGGACAGATACAAGAGACCCAGTACTTC